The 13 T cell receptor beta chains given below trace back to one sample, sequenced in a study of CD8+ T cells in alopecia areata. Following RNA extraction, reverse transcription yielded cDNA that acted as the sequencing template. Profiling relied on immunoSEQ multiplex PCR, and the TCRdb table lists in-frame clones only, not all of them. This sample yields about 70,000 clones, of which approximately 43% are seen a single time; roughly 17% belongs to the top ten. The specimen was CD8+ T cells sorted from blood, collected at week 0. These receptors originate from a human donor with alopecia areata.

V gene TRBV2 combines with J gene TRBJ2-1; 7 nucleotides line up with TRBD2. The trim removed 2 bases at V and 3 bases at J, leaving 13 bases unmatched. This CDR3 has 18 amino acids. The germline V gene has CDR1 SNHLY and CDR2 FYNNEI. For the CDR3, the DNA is TGTGCCAGCAGTGAAACGGAGCGGGCGGGAGAGGTCTACAATGAGCAGTTCTTC. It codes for CASSETERAGEVYNEQFF.

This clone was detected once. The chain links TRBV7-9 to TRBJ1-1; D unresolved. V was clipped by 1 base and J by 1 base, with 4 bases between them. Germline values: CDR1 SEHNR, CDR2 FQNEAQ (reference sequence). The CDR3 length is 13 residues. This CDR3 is CASSLGQNTEAFF. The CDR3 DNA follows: TGTGCCAGCAGCTTAGGGCAGAACACTGAAGCTTTCTTT.

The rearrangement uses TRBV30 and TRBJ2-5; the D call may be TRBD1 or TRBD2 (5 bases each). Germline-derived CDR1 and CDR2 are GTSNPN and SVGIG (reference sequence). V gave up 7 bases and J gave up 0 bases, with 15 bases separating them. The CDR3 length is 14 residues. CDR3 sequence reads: CAFHGTSYQETQYF. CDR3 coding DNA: TGTGCCTTTCACGGGACGTCTTACCAAGAGACCCAGTACTTC. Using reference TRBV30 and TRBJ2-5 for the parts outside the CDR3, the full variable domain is SQTIHQWPATLVQPVGSPLSLECTVEGTSNPNLYWYRQAAGRGLQLLFYSVGIGQISSEVPQNLSASRPQDRQFILSSKKLLLSDSGFYLCAFHGTSYQETQYFGPGTRLLVL.

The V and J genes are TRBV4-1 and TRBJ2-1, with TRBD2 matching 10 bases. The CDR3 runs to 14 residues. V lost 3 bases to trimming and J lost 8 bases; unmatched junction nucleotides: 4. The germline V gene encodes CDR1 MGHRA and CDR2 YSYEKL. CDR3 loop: CASSHLAGVYEQFF. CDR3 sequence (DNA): TGCGCCAGCAGCCACCTAGCGGGAGTTTATGAGCAGTTCTTC.

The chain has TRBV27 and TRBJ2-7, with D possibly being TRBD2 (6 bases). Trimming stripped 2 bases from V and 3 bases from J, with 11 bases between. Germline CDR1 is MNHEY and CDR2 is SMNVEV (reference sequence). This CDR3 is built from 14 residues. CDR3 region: CASSLTGSNYEQYF. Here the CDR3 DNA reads TGTGCCAGCAGTTTAACCGGGAGTAACTACGAGCAGTACTTC.

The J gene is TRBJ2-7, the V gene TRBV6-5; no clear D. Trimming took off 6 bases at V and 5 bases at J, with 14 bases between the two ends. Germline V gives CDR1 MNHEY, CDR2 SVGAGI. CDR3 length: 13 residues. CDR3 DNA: TGTGCCAGCAGCCGAAAGTTTATCCACGAGCAGTACTTC. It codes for CASSRKFIHEQYF.

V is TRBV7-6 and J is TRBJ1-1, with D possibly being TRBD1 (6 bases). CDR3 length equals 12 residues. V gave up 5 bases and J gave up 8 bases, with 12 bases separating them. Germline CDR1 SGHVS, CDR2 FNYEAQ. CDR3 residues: CASSLGTSEAFF. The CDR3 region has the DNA TGTGCCAGCAGCCTTGGGACATCGGAAGCTTTCTTT.

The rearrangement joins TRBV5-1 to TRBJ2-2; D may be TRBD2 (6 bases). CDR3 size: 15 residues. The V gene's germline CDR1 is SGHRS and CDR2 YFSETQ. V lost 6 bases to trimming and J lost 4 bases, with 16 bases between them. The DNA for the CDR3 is TGCGCCAGCACCATCGGAGGGATTGGCACCGGGGAGCTGTTTTTT. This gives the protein CASTIGGIGTGELFF.

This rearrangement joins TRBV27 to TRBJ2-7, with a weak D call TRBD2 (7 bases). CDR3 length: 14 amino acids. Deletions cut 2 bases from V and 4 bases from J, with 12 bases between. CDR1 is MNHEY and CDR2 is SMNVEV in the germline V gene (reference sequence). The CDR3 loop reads CASSLIRGGYEQYF. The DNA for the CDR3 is TGTGCCAGCAGTTTAATCAGGGGAGGGTACGAGCAGTACTTC.

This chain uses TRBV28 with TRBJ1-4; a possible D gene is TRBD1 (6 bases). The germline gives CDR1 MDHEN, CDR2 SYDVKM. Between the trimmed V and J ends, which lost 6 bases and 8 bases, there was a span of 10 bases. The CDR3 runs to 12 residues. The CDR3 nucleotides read TGTGCCAGCAGCACAACAGGGGAAAAACTGTTTTTT. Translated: CASSTTGEKLFF.

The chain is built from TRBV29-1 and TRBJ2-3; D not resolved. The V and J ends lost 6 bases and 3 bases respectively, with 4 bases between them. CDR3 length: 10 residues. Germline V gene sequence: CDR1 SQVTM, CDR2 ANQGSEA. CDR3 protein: CSVSTDTQYF. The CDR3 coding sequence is TGCAGCGTCAGTACAGATACGCAGTATTTT.

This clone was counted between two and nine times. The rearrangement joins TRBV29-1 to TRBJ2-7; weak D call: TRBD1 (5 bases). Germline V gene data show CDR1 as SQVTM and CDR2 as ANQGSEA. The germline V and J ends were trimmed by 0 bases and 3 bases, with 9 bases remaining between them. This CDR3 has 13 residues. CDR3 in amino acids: CSVEESRDYEQYF. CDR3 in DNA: TGCAGCGTTGAAGAATCCAGGGACTACGAGCAGTACTTC.

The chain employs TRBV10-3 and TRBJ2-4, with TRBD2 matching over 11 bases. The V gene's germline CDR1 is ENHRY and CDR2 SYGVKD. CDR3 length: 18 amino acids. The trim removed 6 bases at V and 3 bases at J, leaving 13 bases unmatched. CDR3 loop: CAISEGLAGGDFKNIQYF. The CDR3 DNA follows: TGTGCCATCAGCGAGGGGCTAGCGGGGGGAGACTTCAAAAACATTCAGTACTTC.